The rows below give T cell receptor beta chains drawn from one sample of a study of blood T cell repertoires in COVID-19. The table came from immunoSEQ multiplex PCR; TCRdb's copy has only in-frame clones and leaves some out. The table lists fewer than 200,000 clones, around nine tenths of them singletons. The specimen was peripheral blood. The receptors originated from a young woman who had recovered from COVID-19. The CDR3 runs from the conserved cysteine through the conserved F or W. Each record gives: clone size, D gene, J gene, V gene, CDR3 DNA, CDR3 protein. The D gene is left open where the match is weak. Clone size is not always given. Where it is, it says once, few, many or a class for expanded clones.

few,TRBD2,TRBJ2-1,TRBV2,TGTGCCAGCAGGCGGGAGGGACTATACAATGAGCAGTTCTTC,CASRREGLYNEQFF
.,.,TRBJ1-6,TRBV11-2,TGTGCCAGCAGCTTAGTAGGGGCGGAAGCCTATAATTCACCCCTCCACTTT,CASSLVGAEAYNSPLHF
.,.,TRBJ1-4,TRBV20-1,TGCAGTGCTAGTTTCGGGGCAACTAATGAAAAACTGTTTTTT,CSASFGATNEKLFF
.,TRBD1,TRBJ1-2,TRBV6-2/TRBV6-3,TGTGCCAGCAGTTTATGGACAGGGGACTACACCTTC,CASSLWTGDYTF
.,.,TRBJ2-5,TRBV5-5,TGTGCCAGCAGCTTTTGGGACTTTGAGACCCAGTACTTC,CASSFWDFETQYF
.,.,TRBJ2-3,TRBV2,TGTGCCAGCAGTCCTCTCGGGATGGGGGATACGCAGTATTTT,CASSPLGMGDTQYF
few,TRBD1,TRBJ1-6,TRBV18,TGTGCCAGCTCACCAGTGATGGACAGGAAGAATTCACCCCTCCACTTT,CASSPVMDRKNSPLHF
.,.,TRBJ1-1,TRBV6-5,TGTGCCAGCAGTTACTCGAGTCTGAACACTGAAGCTTTCTTT,CASSYSSLNTEAFF
.,.,TRBJ1-5,TRBV2,TGTGCCAGCAGCAGTGCCAATCAGCCCCAGCATTTT,CASSSANQPQHF
.,.,TRBJ2-7,TRBV5-5,TGTGCCAGCAGCTGGTCCCGAGACAGGGAGGTTGGGGAGCAGTACTTC,CASSWSRDREVGEQYF
.,TRBD1,TRBJ1-1,TRBV3-1/TRBV3-2,TGTGCCAGCAGCCAAGGACAGGGGGTTAACACTGAAGCTTTCTTT,CASSQGQGVNTEAFF
.,.,TRBJ2-7,TRBV20-1,TGCAGTGCTACGCCTACCTACGAGCAGTACTTC,CSATPTYEQYF
.,.,TRBJ2-7,TRBV14,TGTGCCAGCAGCCAAGCGGGGACACCGGCCTACGAGCAGTACTTC,CASSQAGTPAYEQYF
.,TRBD1,TRBJ2-5,TRBV9,TGTGCCAGCAGCGCAAAGGATGACAGGGGAGAGACCCAGTACTTC,CASSAKDDRGETQYF
.,.,TRBJ2-1,TRBV4-3,TGCGCCAGCAGCCAAGATGGCAGGGCCAGGTACAATGAGCAGTTCTTC,CASSQDGRARYNEQFF
.,.,TRBJ2-2,TRBV19,TGTGCCAGTAGCTTTCCCTCGGGAAATCGGAACACCGGGGAGCTGTTTTTT,CASSFPSGNRNTGELFF
.,.,TRBJ1-6,TRBV5-1,TGCGCCAGCAGCTTGGGGACAGCCAAAAATTCACCCCTCCACTTT,CASSLGTAKNSPLHF
.,.,TRBJ2-2,TRBV3-1/TRBV3-2,TGTGCCAGCGGCTCGTCCACCGGGGAGCTGTTTTTT,CASGSSTGELFF
.,.,TRBJ2-6,TRBV2,TGTGCCAGCAGTGAATCGGGACACTCTGGGGCCAACGTCCTGACTTTC,CASSESGHSGANVLTF
few,TRBD1,TRBJ1-4,TRBV7-7,TGTGCCAGCAGCAGTACAGGGGCAACTAATGAAAAACTGTTTTTT,CASSSTGATNEKLFF
.,.,TRBJ2-7,TRBV10-3,TGTGCCATCAGTGGGCGCCGGGTGGGCGAGCAGTACTTC,CAISGRRVGEQYF
.,.,TRBJ1-6,TRBV2,TGTGCCAGCAGCGAGGGAAGGAGTAATTCACCCCTCCACTTT,CASSEGRSNSPLHF
.,.,TRBJ2-3,TRBV7-2,TGTGCCAGCAGCTTCTCGGATACGCAGTATTTT,CASSFSDTQYF
.,.,TRBJ2-7,TRBV7-9,TGTGCCAGCAGCTTAGCACAGTTTAGCTCCTACGAGCAGTACTTC,CASSLAQFSSYEQYF
.,TRBD1,TRBJ1-2,TRBV9,TGTGCCAGCAGCGTTACAGGGGGTCACTATGGCTACACCTTC,CASSVTGGHYGYTF
.,TRBD1,TRBJ1-6,TRBV6-5,TGTGCCAGCAGTTTATCGGGACAGGGGAATTCACCCCTCCACTTT,CASSLSGQGNSPLHF
once,.,TRBJ1-1,TRBV19,TGTGCCAGCAGCCAGACACAGGTCGCGCCTGAAGCTTTCTTT,CASSQTQVAPEAFF
once,.,TRBJ2-6,TRBV15,TGTGCCACCAGCAGACTCCGGGACACCGGGGCCAACGTCCTGACTTTC,CATSRLRDTGANVLTF
few,.,TRBJ1-2,TRBV7-9,TGTGCCAGCAGCTTTTTGGAGGGATGGGGTGGCTACACCTTC,CASSFLEGWGGYTF
.,.,TRBJ1-1,TRBV2,TGTGCCAGCACGCTCCACCCGACAGAAGCTTTCTTT,CASTLHPTEAFF
.,TRBD1,TRBJ1-2,TRBV3-1/TRBV3-2,TGTGCCAGCAGCCTCCAGCAGGGGGCTGGGAATTCCTATGGCTACACCTTC,CASSLQQGAGNSYGYTF
.,.,TRBJ2-7,TRBV15,TGTGCCACCAGCAGAGGGGCCGGGAGCTCCTACGAGCAGTACTTC,CATSRGAGSSYEQYF
few,.,TRBJ1-4,TRBV27,TGTGCCAGCAGTCAAGACAGAAATAATGAAAAACTGTTTTTT,CASSQDRNNEKLFF
once,.,TRBJ2-7,TRBV2,TGTGCCAGCAGTGAGTACTACGAGCAGTACTTC,CASSEYYEQYF
.,TRBD1,TRBJ1-2,TRBV9,TGTGCCAGCAGCGTAGACAGGGGGCAGGATGGCTACACCTTC,CASSVDRGQDGYTF
.,TRBD2,TRBJ2-5,TRBV14,TGTGCCAGCAGCCAAGCGCGTAGCGGGGGACAAGAGACCCAGTACTTC,CASSQARSGGQETQYF
.,TRBD2,TRBJ2-1,TRBV6-5,TGTGCCAGCAGTCCCCCGGGGGGGCGGTTAAATGAGCAGTTCTTC,CASSPPGGRLNEQFF
few,.,TRBJ1-3,TRBV19,TGTGCCAGTAGTGCCGCGGACAGCTCTGGAAACACCATATATTTT,CASSAADSSGNTIYF
.,.,TRBJ1-1,TRBV19,TGTGCCAGTACACCAAGGCGTGCGGGGAACACTGAAGCTTTCTTT,CASTPRRAGNTEAFF
.,TRBD1,TRBJ2-1,TRBV7-9,TGTGCCAGCAGCTCGACCAGGGCTCGGACAGGTTCTGAGCAGTTCTTC,CASSSTRARTGSEQFF
.,.,TRBJ1-5,TRBV7-2,TGTGCCAGCAGCTTAAGCAGGGGTGAGCCCCAGCATTTT,CASSLSRGEPQHF
.,.,TRBJ2-1,TRBV6-2/TRBV6-3,TGTGCCAGCAGTTATTCCCCCCGGGAAGGAGGGGCGAATGAGCAGTTCTTC,CASSYSPREGGANEQFF
.,.,TRBJ1-1,TRBV6-1,TGTGCCAGCAGTGAATATTCAGGTCCCGAGGCTTTCTTT,CASSEYSGPEAFF
.,.,TRBJ2-6,TRBV18,TGTGCCAGCTCACCCCCGGTGGGGGCCAACGTCCTGACTTTC,CASSPPVGANVLTF
.,TRBD2,TRBJ2-7,TRBV6-2/TRBV6-3,TGTGCCAGCAGTTACTCGACGACTAGCGGGGGTCGATCCGACGAGCAGTACTTC,CASSYSTTSGGRSDEQYF
.,TRBD1,TRBJ2-5,TRBV7-8,TGTGCCAGCAGCTCGACCGGGACAGGAGAGACCCAGTACTTC,CASSSTGTGETQYF
.,TRBD2,TRBJ2-1,TRBV27,TGTGCCAGCAGTTCGCCACTAGCGGGAGGTGGAGGGGCCTACAATGAGCAGTTCTTC,CASSSPLAGGGGAYNEQFF
.,TRBD2,TRBJ2-2,TRBV3-1/TRBV3-2,TGTGCCAGCAGCCAAGTAGCGGGGGCCCCGAACACCGGGGAGCTGTTTTTT,CASSQVAGAPNTGELFF
.,.,TRBJ2-1,TRBV2,TGTGCCAGCAGGAGACGGGGTTCCTACAATGAGCAGTTCTTC,CASRRRGSYNEQFF
.,.,TRBJ1-3,TRBV27,TGTGCCAGCAGTTCAGCAGGGCCCGGAAACACCATATATTTT,CASSSAGPGNTIYF
.,TRBD1,TRBJ1-4,TRBV19,TGTGCCAGTAGAAGACAGGGGCAAAAACTGTTTTTT,CASRRQGQKLFF